This TCR beta chain is drawn from a study of graft-versus-host responses after intestinal transplantation. The repertoire was sequenced with immunoSEQ multiplex PCR; TCRdb's copy has only in-frame clones and lacks some. The sample has 8,500 to 11,000 clones; about 31% are singletons. Sorting was performed after the reaction on proliferating CFSE-low CD3+CD4+ and CD3+CD8+ responders. There are 15 residues in the CDR3. Germline loops: CDR1 SGHTA, CDR2 FQGNSA. Unmatched junction bases numbered 10, after V lost 7 bases and J lost 5 bases. This chain links TRBV7-2 with TRBJ2-5; TRBD1 agrees at 10 bases. The clonotype comes from a human patient who was an organ donor for intestinal transplantation. This sample comprised alloreactive CD4+ T cells from a mixed lymphocyte reaction culture, obtained before transplantation. The subset: CFSE-low proliferating T cells sorted from roughly 6-day pre-transplant mixed lymphocyte reaction (GvH or HvG direction). CDR3 sequence reads: CASTLWTGGDETQYF. In DNA form, the CDR3 reads TGTGCCAGCACCCTTTGGACAGGGGGTGATGAGACCCAGTACTTC. The entire variable domain, with the rest obtained from reference TRBV7-2 and TRBJ2-5, is as follows: GAGVSQSPSNKVTEKGKDVELRCDPISGHTALYWYRQSLGQGLEFLIYFQGNSAPDKSGLPSDRFSAERTGGSVSTLTIQRTQQEDSAVYLCASTLWTGGDETQYFGPGTRLLVL.